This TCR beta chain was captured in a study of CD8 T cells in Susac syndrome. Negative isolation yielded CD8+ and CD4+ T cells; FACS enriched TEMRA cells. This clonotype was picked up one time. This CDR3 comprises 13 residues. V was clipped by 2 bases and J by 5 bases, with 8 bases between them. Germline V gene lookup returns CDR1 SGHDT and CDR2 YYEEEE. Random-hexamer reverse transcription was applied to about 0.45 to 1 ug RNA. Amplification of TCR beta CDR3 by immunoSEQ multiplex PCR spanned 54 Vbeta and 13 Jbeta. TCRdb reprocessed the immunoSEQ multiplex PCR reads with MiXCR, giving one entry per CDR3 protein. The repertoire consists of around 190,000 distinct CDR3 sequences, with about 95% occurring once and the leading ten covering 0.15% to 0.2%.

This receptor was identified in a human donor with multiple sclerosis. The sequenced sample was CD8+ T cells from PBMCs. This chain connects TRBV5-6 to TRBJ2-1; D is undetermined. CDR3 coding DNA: TGTGCCAGCAGCTTAATCCGGGACAATGAGCAGTTCTTC. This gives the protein CASSLIRDNEQFF. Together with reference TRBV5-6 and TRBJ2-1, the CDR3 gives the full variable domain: DAGVTQSPTHLIKTRGQQVTLRCSPKSGHDTVSWYQQALGQGPQFIFQYYEEEERQRGNFPDRFSGHQFPNYSSELNVNALLLGDSALYLCASSLIRDNEQFFGPGTRLTVL.